What follows are 25 T cell receptor beta chains derived from one specimen sequenced in a study of cytomegalovirus exposure and HLA in healthy donors. The PCR ran on 60 Vbeta and 13 Jbeta primers. The assay was immunoSEQ multiplex PCR, and TCRdb's table has in-frame clones only and misses some. The table lists over 150,000 clones, roughly 79% of them singletons. Input material: PBMCs. These receptors all stem from a woman aged 45-60 years in good health and CMV-seronegative.

V and J are TRBV4-3 and TRBJ1-5, with 12 positions matching TRBD1. With 2 bases clipped from V and 10 bases from J, the junction kept 18 bases outside the gene matches. The CDR3 runs 19 residues. From germline, CDR1 is LGHNA and CDR2 YSLEER. This chain's CDR3 is CASSQRWDRGQSAISPQHF. DNA of the CDR3: TGCGCCAGCAGCCAAAGGTGGGACAGGGGGCAATCAGCGATCAGCCCCCAGCATTTT.

In this sample, this clone turned up a few times. This rearrangement joins TRBV11-1 to TRBJ1-5, with no clear D. V lost 5 bases to trimming and J lost 6 bases, with 17 bases between them. In germline, CDR1 is SGHAT, CDR2 FQDESV (reference sequence). The CDR3 is 15 amino acids. CDR3 in amino acids: CASSRPRRAIQPQHF. In DNA form, the CDR3 reads TGTGCCAGCAGCCGACCCCGCAGAGCGATTCAGCCCCAGCATTTT.

This chain links TRBV2 with TRBJ2-4, with D maybe TRBD1 (6 bases). The CDR3 contains 13 residues. CDR1 SNHLY and CDR2 FYNNEI come from the germline V gene. Trimming removed 6 bases from V and 0 bases from J, with 6 bases in between. CDR3 sequence: CASRDRAKNIQYF. The CDR3 region has the DNA TGTGCCAGCAGGGACAGAGCCAAAAACATTCAGTACTTC.

The chain is built from TRBV4-3 and TRBJ2-2, with D unresolved. Germline assignment: CDR1 LGHNA and CDR2 YSLEER. The CDR3 is 15 amino acids. Trimming removed 6 bases at V and 2 bases at J, with 13 bases between. In DNA, the CDR3 is TGCGCCAGCAGTAGTGACTCCCTCAACACCGGGGAGCTGTTTTTT. Its translation is CASSSDSLNTGELFF.

The chain employs TRBV20-1 and TRBJ2-7; D is undetermined. The CDR3 runs to 11 residues. V was shortened by 0 bases and J by 12 bases, with 12 bases between the two germline ends. CDR1 and CDR2 from the germline V gene are DFQATT and SNEGSKA (reference sequence). In DNA, the CDR3 is TGCAGTGCTAGAGATGTGGAGCAGTCGTACTTC. This encodes CSARDVEQSYF.

This clone was observed once. This chain uses TRBV6-6 with TRBJ2-7, with D tentatively TRBD2 (5 bases). Germline CDR1 is MNHNY and CDR2 is SVGAGI (reference sequence). There are 14 residues in the CDR3. V gave up 6 bases and J gave up 0 bases, with 12 bases separating them. CDR3 amino acids: CASRRVSGSYEQYF. DNA for the CDR3: TGTGCCAGCAGGAGGGTCTCCGGCTCCTACGAGCAGTACTTC.

DNA for the CDR3: TGTGCCAGCAGTTTCCCGACAGTCCGAGAAGACTATGGCTACACCTTC. Its protein product is CASSFPTVREDYGYTF. The V and J genes are TRBV6-6 and TRBJ1-2; D is perhaps TRBD1 (5 bases). V was trimmed by 4 bases and J by 3 bases, leaving 18 bases between them. The length of the CDR3 is 16 residues. Germline CDR1 is MNHNY and CDR2 is SVGAGI (reference sequence).

This chain joins TRBV28 and TRBJ1-2, with TRBD1 matching 10 bases. The CDR3 loop spans 16 amino acids. V shed 6 bases and J 3 bases; nucleotides not matched to a gene: 10. Germline V gene sequence: CDR1 MDHEN, CDR2 SYDVKM. The CDR3 loop reads CASSPRQGAGDYGYTF. For the CDR3, the DNA is TGTGCCAGCAGCCCAAGACAGGGGGCTGGTGACTATGGCTACACCTTC.

This clone was counted ten times or more. The genes are TRBV19 and TRBJ1-1; TRBD1 matches at 7 bases. V dropped 6 bases and J dropped 0; count of bases not matched to a gene: 7. The CDR3 extends over 15 amino acids. Germline values: CDR1 LNHDA, CDR2 SQIVND (reference sequence). Here the CDR3 reads CASRTRGSMNTEAFF. The CDR3, as DNA: TGTGCCAGTAGGACCAGGGGGTCTATGAACACTGAAGCTTTCTTT.

The CDR3 loop is CASSGQGFKGNEQFF. The CDR3 nucleotides are TGCGCCAGCAGCGGGCAGGGGTTTAAGGGGAATGAGCAGTTCTTC. This chain joins TRBV5-1 and TRBJ2-1; possibly TRBD1 for D (6 bases). Trimming took off 4 bases at V and 7 bases at J, with 18 bases between the two ends. This CDR3 spans 15 amino acids. Germline assignment: CDR1 SGHRS and CDR2 YFSETQ.

The chain is built from TRBV2 and TRBJ1-1; perhaps TRBD1 as D (5 bases). The CDR3 spans 13 residues. Germline V lookup: CDR1 SNHLY, CDR2 FYNNEI. V shed 1 base and J shed 6 bases, with 9 bases lying between them. The CDR3 coding sequence is TGTGCCAGCAGTGAAGAGGGGCCCGCTGAAGCTTTCTTT. Amino acids: CASSEEGPAEAFF.

V usage is TRBV7-9 and J usage is TRBJ2-4, with D uncertain. CDR1 SEHNR and CDR2 FQNEAQ come from the germline V gene (reference sequence). V was clipped by 5 bases and J by 0 bases, with 14 bases between them. This CDR3 spans 16 amino acids. The CDR3 loop reads CASSPVGFLAKNIQYF. Here the CDR3 DNA reads TGTGCCAGCAGCCCAGTCGGGTTCCTAGCCAAAAACATTCAGTACTTC.

This clone appeared once. The sample contains more than one DNA sequence encoding this CDR3. The CDR3 DNA reads as TGTGCCAGCAGCTTAGACAGGGCACAAGAGACCCAGTACTTC. As protein: CASSLDRAQETQYF. The genes are TRBV7-2 and TRBJ2-5; D is perhaps TRBD1 (6 bases). There are 14 residues in the CDR3. Germline V CDR1 and CDR2: SGHTA, FQGNSA. V shed 1 base and J shed 2 bases, with 8 bases lying between them.

This clone was seen once. The chain has TRBV2 and TRBJ1-6; D unclear. Trimming removed 6 bases from V and 11 bases from J, with 14 bases in between. The length of the CDR3 is 13 residues. Germline-derived CDR1 and CDR2 are SNHLY and FYNNEI. As DNA, the CDR3 is TGTGCCAGCAGGGAACTACCTGAGGCACCCCTCCACTTT. This sequence encodes CASRELPEAPLHF.

This clone was counted a few times. The chain uses TRBV28 and TRBJ1-5, with TRBD1 identical over 8 bases. CDR3 size: 15 residues. V lost 4 bases to trimming and J lost 3 bases; unmatched junction nucleotides: 5. The germline V gene has CDR1 MDHEN and CDR2 SYDVKM. This chain's CDR3 is CASSYRGAFNQPQHF. The CDR3 region has the DNA TGTGCCAGCAGTTACAGGGGGGCCTTCAATCAGCCCCAGCATTTT.

This clone is a singleton in its sample. The chain links TRBV13 to TRBJ1-2; possibly TRBD1 for D (6 bases). The CDR3 length is 15 residues. Germline V gene sequence: CDR1 PRHDT, CDR2 FYEKMQ (reference sequence). Trimming took off 4 bases at V and 6 bases at J, with 18 bases between the two ends. The CDR3 loop reads CASSSGGEGTDGYTF. The CDR3 nucleotides are TGTGCCAGCAGCTCGGGGGGCGAGGGAACTGATGGCTACACCTTC.

V is TRBV14 and J is TRBJ2-2; D ambiguous. V lost 0 bases and J lost 7, with 15 bases in between. CDR3 length: 16 amino acids. Germline V CDR1 and CDR2: SGHDN, FVKESK. CDR3 in amino acids: CASSQELRSSGGELFF. The CDR3 coding sequence is TGTGCCAGCAGCCAAGAACTTCGGTCGTCTGGCGGGGAGCTGTTTTTT.

The genes are TRBV18 and TRBJ2-5; D is unresolved. Deletions cut 3 bases from V and 0 bases from J, with 5 bases between. The CDR3 totals 13 residues. Germline values: CDR1 KGHSH, CDR2 LQKENI. The CDR3: CASSPGNQETQYF. As DNA, the CDR3 is TGTGCCAGCTCACCGGGCAACCAAGAGACCCAGTACTTC.

The chain has TRBV5-8 and TRBJ2-4, with D possibly matching TRBD1 (5 bases). Germline CDR1 and CDR2: SGHTS and YDEGEE. This CDR3 is 15 amino acids long. V gave up 0 bases and J gave up 4 bases, with 11 bases separating them. The CDR3 region is CASSLARGRKNIQYF. The CDR3 DNA reads TGTGCCAGCAGCTTGGCTAGGGGCCGGAAAAACATTCAGTACTTC.

The genes are TRBV9 and TRBJ1-1, with D perhaps TRBD1 (5 bases). Between the trimmed V and J ends, which lost 4 bases and 3 bases, there was a span of 13 bases. Germline V gene data show CDR1 as SGDLS and CDR2 as YYNGEE. The CDR3 totals 14 residues. For the CDR3, the DNA is TGTGCCAGCAGCCCCCGGGGGGACTACACTGAAGCTTTCTTT. It encodes CASSPRGDYTEAFF.

CDR3 amino acids: CASRTPGQGSYEQYF. The CDR3 nucleotides are TGTGCCAGCAGGACACCGGGACAGGGTTCCTACGAGCAGTACTTC. The rearrangement uses TRBV28 and TRBJ2-7, with 9 positions matching TRBD1. The germline V gene has CDR1 MDHEN and CDR2 SYDVKM. The length of the CDR3 is 15 residues. J gave up 1 base and V 6 bases, and 7 bases lay outside the gene matches.

The chain carries TRBV21-1 and TRBJ2-3; the table's D call, TRBD2, has no DNA check behind it. TRBV21-1 is assigned pseudogene status. This CDR3 is 15 amino acids long. CDR3 nucleotide sequence: TGTGCCAGCAGCACGACTAGCGGGAGAGCAGATACGCAGTATTTT. It is translated as CASSTTSGRADTQYF.

The chain carries TRBV7-2 and TRBJ1-5, with a weak D call TRBD1 (5 bases). V lost 5 bases to trimming and J lost 5 bases, with 22 bases between them. CDR1 and CDR2 from the germline V gene are SGHTA and FQGNSA. The CDR3 totals 17 residues. CDR3 amino acids: CASSLARRGLIDQPQHF. CDR3 nucleotide sequence: TGTGCCAGCAGCCTCGCGCGGCGGGGGTTGATCGATCAGCCCCAGCATTTT.

Only one count was recorded for this clone. The CDR3 sequence: CASSLAGGPYAEQFF. The CDR3 nucleotides are TGTGCCAGCAGCTTGGCGGGGGGGCCCTACGCGGAGCAGTTCTTC. The chain combines TRBV7-2 with TRBJ2-1, with TRBD2 matching over 9 bases. From germline, CDR1 is SGHTA and CDR2 FQGNSA. The junction had 10 bases not matched to a gene; V was cut back by 3 bases and J by 10 bases. The CDR3 contains 15 residues.

This rearrangement joins TRBV7-9 to TRBJ2-7; D may be TRBD1 (5 bases). V was trimmed by 1 base and J by 6 bases, leaving 13 bases between them. The CDR3 totals 14 residues. CDR1 is SEHNR, CDR2 FQNEAQ, per germline (reference sequence). DNA of the CDR3: TGTGCCAGCAGCTTAGAAGGGGCGACCGCCGAGCAGTACTTC. Protein sequence: CASSLEGATAEQYF.